These 20 T cell receptor beta chains share one sample of origin, sequenced in a study of T cells after posttransplantation cyclophosphamide. Cells defined as naive were viable CD3+CD4+ or CD3+CD8+ and CCR7+CD45RA+CD45RO-CD95-CD27+CD28+. Clones were sequenced by immunoSEQ multiplex PCR, and TCRdb holds only the in-frame ones, with some missing. The profile shows tens of thousands of clones, 91% of them singletons. The source material was naive CD4+ T cells sorted from blood. The receptors come from a man between 25 and 39 years old in good health and a related stem cell transplant donor.

The chain combines TRBV7-9 with TRBJ2-3; D uncertain. Trimming took off 6 bases at V and 5 bases at J, with 6 bases between the two ends. Germline V lookup: CDR1 SEHNR, CDR2 FQNEAQ (reference sequence). This CDR3 is built from 11 residues. CDR3 in DNA: TGTGCCAGCAGATACTTAGATACGCAGTATTTT. Translated, it gives CASRYLDTQYF.

This rearrangement joins TRBV14 to TRBJ1-2; D is perhaps TRBD1 (5 bases). Germline V gives CDR1 SGHDN, CDR2 FVKESK. The CDR3 consists of 13 residues. The ends were cut back, 4 bases at V and 8 bases at J, with 14 bases in the middle. In DNA, the CDR3 is TGTGCCAGCAGCCTTGGGGGGATCGAGGGCTACACCTTC. Protein product: CASSLGGIEGYTF.

The chain's CDR3 is CASSSMGANNQPQHF. In DNA form, the CDR3 reads TGTGCCAGCAGTTCCATGGGGGCGAACAATCAGCCCCAGCATTTT. This chain connects TRBV28 to TRBJ1-5; tentatively, D is TRBD1 (6 bases). The CDR3 loop spans 15 amino acids. Trimming pared 4 bases from V and 3 bases from J, leaving 13 bases between. The germline V gene has CDR1 MDHEN and CDR2 SYDVKM.

This clone occurred a few times. The gene calls are TRBV5-1 and TRBJ2-1; D is possibly TRBD1 (7 bases). Trimming shortened V by 1 base and J by 4 bases, and 24 bases separated the two germline ends. Germline V gene sequence: CDR1 SGHRS, CDR2 YFSETQ. The CDR3 has 19 amino acids. The CDR3 DNA follows: TGCGCCAGCAGCTTGTCGGCCGCACTTCAGGGGGGACTTTACAATGAGCAGTTCTTC. This sequence encodes CASSLSAALQGGLYNEQFF.

V usage is TRBV5-1 and J usage is TRBJ1-4; the match to TRBD1 covers 10 bases. The CDR3 length is 14 residues. V lost 4 bases, J lost 6 bases, and 3 bases stayed unmatched. Germline V gene sequence: CDR1 SGHRS, CDR2 YFSETQ. The CDR3 sequence: CASSIGTGDEKLFF. The CDR3 region has the DNA TGCGCCAGCAGCATCGGGACAGGGGATGAAAAACTGTTTTTT.

The gene calls are TRBV9 and TRBJ2-1; 9 nucleotides align to TRBD2. The J segment lost 0 bases and the V segment lost 0 bases, leaving 4 bases of the junction unmatched. The CDR3 sequence is 17 residues long. Germline V CDR1 and CDR2: SGDLS, YYNGEE. CDR3 DNA: TGTGCCAGCAGCGTAGCGTCTAGCGGGGCCTCCTACAATGAGCAGTTCTTC. Encoded protein: CASSVASSGASYNEQFF.

There are a few counts of this clone. The rearrangement links TRBV7-2 to TRBJ2-7; 7 bases agree with TRBD1. CDR1 SGHTA and CDR2 FQGNSA come from the germline V gene. V shed 5 bases and J 0 bases; nucleotides not matched to a gene: 7. The CDR3 is 15 residues long. The CDR3, as DNA: TGTGCCAGCAGCCGTTGGACAGGTAGCTCCTACGAGCAGTACTTC. Its protein product is CASSRWTGSSYEQYF.

The V gene is TRBV4-1, the J gene TRBJ2-3; possibly TRBD1 for D (6 bases). Germline lookup yields CDR1 MGHRA and CDR2 YSYEKL. The CDR3 length is 15 residues. V lost 0 bases to trimming and J lost 5 bases, with 12 bases between them. CDR3 loop: CASSQDEGVRDTQYF. The CDR3 bases are TGCGCCAGCAGCCAAGATGAGGGGGTCAGAGATACGCAGTATTTT.

This chain connects TRBV7-9 to TRBJ2-7; 7 bases match TRBD1. V lost 3 bases and J lost 4; bases outside the gene matches: 3. This CDR3 is 13 amino acids long. Per the germline V gene, CDR1 is SEHNR and CDR2 is FQNEAQ (reference sequence). In DNA, the CDR3 is TGTGCCAGCAGCTTGGCAGGGGGATACGAGCAGTACTTC. Its protein is CASSLAGGYEQYF.

The chain has TRBV29-1 and TRBJ1-4; D not certain. In germline, CDR1 is SQVTM, CDR2 ANQGSEA. CDR3 length equals 13 residues. The germline V and J ends were trimmed by 4 bases and 0 bases, with 6 bases remaining between them. CDR3: CSVGAATNEKLFF. In nucleotides, the CDR3 is TGCAGCGTTGGGGCCGCAACTAATGAAAAACTGTTTTTT.

The chain's CDR3 is CASSPSPSYNEQFF. The CDR3, as DNA: TGTGCCAGCAGCCCGTCCCCTTCCTACAATGAGCAGTTCTTC. The V and J genes are TRBV5-4 and TRBJ2-1; D unclear. Deletions cut 4 bases from V and 1 base from J, with 9 bases between. CDR1 is SGHNT, CDR2 YYREEE, per germline (reference sequence). There are 14 residues in the CDR3.

This CDR3 reads CASSFRLGANSPLHF. The CDR3 nucleotides are TGTGCCAGCAGTTTCAGGTTGGGGGCTAATTCACCCCTCCACTTT. J is TRBJ1-6 and V is TRBV28, with D possibly TRBD1 on 6 matching bases. The germline CDR1 and CDR2 sequences are MDHEN and SYDVKM. CDR3 length: 15 residues. V dropped 3 bases and J dropped 6 bases, with 12 bases sitting between them.

The chain combines TRBV28 with TRBJ1-5, with D unclear. Deletions cut 5 bases from V and 7 bases from J, with 9 bases between. This CDR3 region has 12 residues. Germline CDR1 reads MDHEN; CDR2 reads SYDVKM. This CDR3 is CASSLPGQPQHF. The CDR3 DNA is TGTGCCAGCAGTCTCCCGGGACAGCCCCAGCATTTT.

The chain links TRBV9 to TRBJ2-1, with TRBD2 identical over 10 bases. After removal of 3 bases from V and 12 bases from J, the junction contained 12 bases not matched to a gene. The CDR3 sequence is 15 residues long. CDR1 is SGDLS and CDR2 is YYNGEE in the germline V gene. The CDR3 here is CASSAQGVASGGQFF. CDR3 nucleotide sequence: TGTGCCAGCAGCGCCCAGGGGGTGGCTAGCGGGGGGCAGTTCTTC.

This chain joins TRBV9 and TRBJ2-2, with D possibly matching TRBD2 (5 bases). Trimming stripped 0 bases from V and 3 bases from J, with 12 bases between. The CDR3 is 16 amino acids. CDR1 is SGDLS and CDR2 is YYNGEE in the germline V gene. CDR3 nucleotides: TGTGCCAGCAGCGTAGGATGGACGGGATACACCGGGGAGCTGTTTTTT. This translates into CASSVGWTGYTGELFF.

A single count supports this clone. This sequence joins TRBV19 and TRBJ2-2; TRBD2 matches at 12 bases. Trimming took 1 base from V and 6 from J; bases not matched to a gene: 3. The germline gives CDR1 LNHDA, CDR2 SQIVND (reference sequence). The CDR3 is 16 amino acids. CDR3 region: CASSIATSGGPGELFF. The CDR3 DNA is TGTGCCAGTAGTATAGCGACTAGCGGGGGACCCGGGGAGCTGTTTTTT.

This clone was counted a single time. This chain uses TRBV2 with TRBJ1-4, with 7 nucleotides matching TRBD1. Germline lookup yields CDR1 SNHLY and CDR2 FYNNEI. The V and J ends lost 6 bases and 4 bases, in that order; junction bases with no gene match: 5. CDR3 length: 14 residues. CDR3 DNA: TGTGCCAGCAGAATGACAGGGAGTAATGAAAAACTGTTTTTT. Encoded protein: CASRMTGSNEKLFF.

This rearrangement joins TRBV14 to TRBJ2-5; weak D call: TRBD2 (6 bases). V lost 2 bases and J 1 base, leaving 14 bases between the germline ends. CDR3 length: 16 residues. Germline CDR1 and CDR2: SGHDN and FVKESK. The CDR3: CASSQMGRGPQETQYF. The CDR3 coding sequence is TGTGCCAGCAGCCAAATGGGGCGGGGTCCCCAAGAGACCCAGTACTTC.

For the CDR3, the DNA is TGTGCCAGCAGTGAGGGGCTTAATCAGCCCCAGCATTTT. Amino acids: CASSEGLNQPQHF. The chain has TRBV6-1 and TRBJ1-5, with D possibly being TRBD1 (5 bases). The V end was cut by 3 bases, the J end by 4 bases, with 7 bases between. CDR3 length: 13 amino acids. Germline V gene data show CDR1 as MNHNS and CDR2 as SASEGT.

In its sample, this clone was seen once. The rearrangement uses TRBV5-6 and TRBJ2-5, with 9 positions matching TRBD1. The germline gives CDR1 SGHDT, CDR2 YYEEEE. V lost 3 bases, J lost 2 bases, and 8 bases stayed unmatched. The CDR3 extends over 16 amino acids. DNA of the CDR3: TGTGCCAGCAGCTCTAGGGACAGGGCTATACAAGAGACCCAGTACTTC. This encodes CASSSRDRAIQETQYF.